This note documents a single T cell receptor (beta chain) sequence. Its specificity is not known. These data are taken from a study of identical twins. This CDR3 region has 15 residues. Unmatched junction bases numbered 9, after V lost 7 bases and J lost 0 bases. The germline gives CDR1 MDHEN, CDR2 SYDVKM. From the 5' RACE reads, TCRdb called clonotypes with MiXCR, one entry per CDR3 protein. The table includes 450,000 or so distinct CDR3 sequences, 14% detected once. General study findings and limits: Cross-sectional statistical analysis, not tracking of the same donors, underpinned the conclusions.

These sequences were also reported in another study, on yellow fever vaccine responses in identical twins.

The chain links TRBV28 to TRBJ2-7; 7 bases match TRBD2. The clonotype comes from a woman under 30 in good health. The sequencing sample was made of CD4+ T cells sorted from blood. The CDR3 loop reads CASKVGGGFSYEQYF. In DNA, the CDR3 is TGTGCCAGCAAAGTTGGGGGGGGGTTCTCCTACGAGCAGTACTTC.